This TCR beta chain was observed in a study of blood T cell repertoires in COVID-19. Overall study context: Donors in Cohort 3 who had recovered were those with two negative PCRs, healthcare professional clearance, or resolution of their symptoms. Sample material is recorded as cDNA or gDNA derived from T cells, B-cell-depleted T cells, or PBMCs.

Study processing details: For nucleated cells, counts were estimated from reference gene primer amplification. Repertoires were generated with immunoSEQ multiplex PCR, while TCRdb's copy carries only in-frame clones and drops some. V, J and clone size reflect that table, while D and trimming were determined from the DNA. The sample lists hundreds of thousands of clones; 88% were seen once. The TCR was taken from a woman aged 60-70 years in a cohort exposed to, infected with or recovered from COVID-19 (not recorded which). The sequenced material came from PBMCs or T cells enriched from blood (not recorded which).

The CDR3 reads CASTLRTSTSYEQYF. The CDR3 DNA reads as TGTGCCAGCACCCTTAGGACTAGCACCTCCTACGAGCAGTACTTC. The V gene is TRBV2, the J gene TRBJ2-7; 8 nucleotides agree with TRBD2. The germline CDR1 and CDR2 sequences are SNHLY and FYNNEI. The CDR3 length is 15 residues. With 7 bases clipped from V and 0 bases from J, the junction kept 8 bases outside the gene matches.